One sample yielded the 17 T cell receptor beta chains listed below, sequenced in a study of T cell responses to AZD1222 COVID-19 vaccine. Assay: immunoSEQ multiplex PCR; the TCRdb copy retains only in-frame clones and omits some. The repertoire holds under 200,000 clones, with 88% as singletons. The input for sequencing was peripheral blood, taken 28 days after the second AZD1222 dose. These receptors came from an adult who received the AZD1222 COVID-19 vaccine.

The rearrangement joins TRBV7-9 to TRBJ2-3, with D uncertain. V was pared by 7 bases and J by 6 bases, with 8 bases between. This CDR3 comprises 11 residues. Germline-derived CDR1 and CDR2 are SEHNR and FQNEAQ (reference sequence). As DNA, the CDR3 is TGTGCCAGCACCCCCTTCGATACGCAGTATTTT. Residues: CASTPFDTQYF.

The chain recombines TRBV3-1 (or the pseudogene TRBV3-2) with TRBJ1-1; unclear D gene. Germline-derived CDR1 and CDR2 are LGHDT and YNNKEL (reference sequence). This CDR3 region has 14 residues. V lost 4 bases to trimming and J lost 1 base, with 10 bases between them. DNA of the CDR3: TGTGCCAGCAGCCCAAATAGAGCGAACACTGAAGCTTTCTTT. It specifies CASSPNRANTEAFF.

The chain combines TRBV10-3 with TRBJ1-1, with 7 positions matching TRBD1. Germline trimming cut 3 bases from V and 5 bases from J; bases unmatched to any gene: 6. Per the germline V gene, CDR1 is ENHRY and CDR2 is SYGVKD. The CDR3 totals 14 residues. The CDR3 coding sequence is TGTGCCATCAGTGAATTTACAGGGGAGACTGAAGCTTTCTTT. It translates to CAISEFTGETEAFF.

The genes are TRBV7-9 and TRBJ1-1, with 7 bases matching TRBD1. The CDR3 sequence is 15 residues long. The V gene's germline CDR1 is SEHNR and CDR2 FQNEAQ (reference sequence). V gave up 2 bases and J gave up 1 base; unmatched junction bases: 4. CDR3 loop: CASSLSKGANTEAFF. The CDR3 DNA reads TGTGCCAGCAGCTTAAGTAAGGGGGCGAACACTGAAGCTTTCTTT.

This chain joins TRBV7-9 and TRBJ2-1; 7 nucleotides align to TRBD1. Germline loops: CDR1 SEHNR, CDR2 FQNEAQ (reference sequence). J was trimmed by 4 bases and V by 7 bases; bases with no gene match: 10. The CDR3 is 15 amino acids. CDR3 sequence reads: CASTGRTGQYNEQFF. In DNA form, the CDR3 reads TGTGCCAGCACCGGCCGGACAGGACAGTACAATGAGCAGTTCTTC.

In its sample, this clone was seen once. The chain carries TRBV15 and TRBJ2-7; unclear D gene. The CDR3 runs 13 residues. Germline values: CDR1 LNHNV, CDR2 YYDKDF (reference sequence). Trimming left V 0 bases short and J 6 bases short, with 9 bases between. CDR3 region: CATSRDRRFEQYF. In DNA, the CDR3 is TGTGCCACCAGCAGAGATCGCAGGTTCGAGCAGTACTTC.

The chain uses TRBV5-1 and TRBJ2-7; D is uncertain. CDR1 is SGHRS, CDR2 YFSETQ, per germline. The germline V and J ends were trimmed by 0 bases and 1 base, with 8 bases remaining between them. CDR3 length: 14 amino acids. CDR3 loop: CASSLGWGSYEQYF. CDR3 nucleotide sequence: TGCGCCAGCAGCTTGGGATGGGGATCCTACGAGCAGTACTTC.

The chain has TRBV5-6 and TRBJ2-2; TRBD2 agrees at 7 bases. The CDR3 is 13 residues long. J lost 7 bases, V lost 0 bases, and 0 bases had no gene match. Germline values: CDR1 SGHDT, CDR2 YYEEEE. CDR3 residues: CASSLGGSGELFF. Written as DNA, the CDR3 is TGTGCCAGCAGCTTGGGCGGGAGCGGGGAGCTGTTTTTT.

The chain carries TRBV9 and TRBJ2-2, with D unclear. The CDR3 has 13 amino acids. Trimming left V 3 bases short and J 5 bases short, with 8 bases between. Germline CDR1 is SGDLS and CDR2 is YYNGEE. In DNA form, the CDR3 reads TGTGCCAGCAGCGCCCGTCAAACCGGGGAGCTGTTTTTT. It encodes CASSARQTGELFF.

This chain's CDR3 is CASSDRGRNQPQHF. The CDR3 bases are TGTGCCAGTTCAGACAGGGGTCGGAATCAGCCCCAGCATTTT. J is TRBJ1-5 and V is TRBV19, with 8 bases aligning to TRBD1. The J segment lost 4 bases and the V segment lost 8 bases, leaving 7 bases of the junction unmatched. This CDR3 has 14 amino acids. Germline values: CDR1 LNHDA, CDR2 SQIVND (reference sequence).

V usage is TRBV19 and J usage is TRBJ2-1; D remains unclear. V was trimmed by 2 bases and J by 5 bases, leaving 13 bases between them. The CDR3 is 15 residues long. The germline V gene encodes CDR1 LNHDA and CDR2 SQIVND (reference sequence). The CDR3 sequence is CASSITVALHNEQFF. The CDR3 DNA is TGTGCCAGTAGTATAACAGTAGCTCTCCACAATGAGCAGTTCTTC.

The V call is TRBV30, the J call TRBJ1-1; 10 bases agree with TRBD1. Germline V gives CDR1 GTSNPN, CDR2 SVGIG (reference sequence). V shed 3 bases and J 7 bases; nucleotides not matched to a gene: 11. The CDR3 is made up of 15 amino acids. CDR3 in DNA: TGTGCCTGGAGCTCCGGGACAGGGGATAATGATGAAGCTTTCTTT. It encodes CAWSSGTGDNDEAFF.

The chain uses TRBV9 and TRBJ1-2, with D possibly TRBD1 on 6 matching bases. Germline V CDR1 and CDR2: SGDLS, YYNGEE. Trimming removed 0 bases from V and 10 bases from J, with 13 bases in between. This CDR3 has 13 residues. The DNA of the CDR3 is TGTGCCAGCAGCGTAGTCGGGACAAATGTCTACACCTTC. Amino acids: CASSVVGTNVYTF.

This CDR3 is CASSLQGTEETQYF. The CDR3 DNA reads as TGCGCCAGCAGCTTGCAAGGGACAGAAGAGACCCAGTACTTC. The chain combines TRBV5-1 with TRBJ2-5; 7 bases agree with TRBD1. The length of the CDR3 is 14 residues. Germline assignment: CDR1 SGHRS and CDR2 YFSETQ. The V segment lost 1 base and the J segment 3 bases; nucleotides outside the gene matches: 3.

The chain recombines TRBV15 with TRBJ2-2; 9 bases align to TRBD2. The ends lost 3 bases at V and 9 bases at J; junction bases unmatched: 5. Germline V gives CDR1 LNHNV, CDR2 YYDKDF (reference sequence). CDR3 size: 14 residues. The CDR3 DNA follows: TGTGCCACCAGCAGGAGCGGGGGGTGGCGGGAGCTGTTTTTT. Protein product: CATSRSGGWRELFF.

As concerns this clone: The sample carries other DNA sequences with the same CDR3. V is TRBV5-1 and J is TRBJ1-5; 7 positions agree with TRBD1. J gave up 4 bases and V 0 bases, and 4 bases lay outside the gene matches. The CDR3 sequence is 15 residues long. Germline assignment: CDR1 SGHRS and CDR2 YFSETQ. DNA for the CDR3: TGCGCCAGCAGCTTGGGACAGGGTGGGAATCAGCCCCAGCATTTT. This gives the protein CASSLGQGGNQPQHF.

In the case of this clone: An end of the junction does not agree with germline; a read error may underlie this. The chain uses TRBV7-9 and TRBJ1-3; weak D call: TRBD1 (5 bases). Germline CDR1 and CDR2: SEHNR and FQNEAQ (reference sequence). The CDR3 length is 16 residues. Written as DNA, the CDR3 is TGTGCCAGCAGCTTAGGCCGACAGACGTCTGGGAACACCATATATTTT. Translated: CASSLGRQTSGNTIYF.